These 3 T cell receptor beta chains originate from one sample sequenced in a study of blood T cell repertoires in COVID-19 (dated by TCRdb to 2020 to 2022). The library came from the immunoSEQ multiplex PCR assay. Held by TCRdb, this immuneACCESS table contains in-frame sequences only and omits some clones. Under half of the omission traces to an unresolved V gene where checked; the cause of the rest is unknown. Within this sample are some 270,000 clones, with approximately 92% of them counted one time only. The top ten hold 4% to 5% of the sample. Sequencing was performed on peripheral blood. The receptor set was obtained from a middle-aged woman who had recovered from COVID-19.

The V gene is TRBV6-5, the J gene TRBJ2-5, with 7 positions matching TRBD2. The CDR3 covers 15 residues. Trimming cost V 5 bases and J 3 bases; bases outside gene matches: 9. The germline V gene has CDR1 MNHEY and CDR2 SVGAGI. In DNA form, the CDR3 reads TGTGCCAGCAGTACCAGCGGGAAAGGGAAAGAGACCCAGTACTTC. Its protein product is CASSTSGKGKETQYF.

J is TRBJ1-1 and V is TRBV28; 7 nucleotides agree with TRBD1. The germline CDR1 and CDR2 sequences are MDHEN and SYDVKM. Trimming removed 6 bases from V and 5 bases from J; junction bases left unmatched: 6. The CDR3 has 13 amino acids. This chain's CDR3 is CASRGTAETEAFF. CDR3 nucleotide sequence: TGTGCCAGCAGGGGGACAGCCGAAACTGAAGCTTTCTTT.

The chain links TRBV4-2 to TRBJ1-5; D uncertain. In germline, CDR1 is LGHNA, CDR2 YNFKEQ. The CDR3 sequence is 12 residues long. V shed 4 bases and J shed 6 bases, with 7 bases lying between them. CDR3 sequence reads: CASSLRFQPQHF. CDR3 bases: TGTGCCAGCAGCCTCAGGTTTCAGCCCCAGCATTTT.